Presented here are 30 T cell receptor beta chains from one specimen sequenced in a study of blood T cell repertoires in COVID-19. TCRdb's table, derived via immunoSEQ multiplex PCR, lists solely in-frame clones and lacks some. Of about 210,000 clones listed, around 86% were seen once; the top ten hold approximately 5.2%. The sample taken for sequencing was peripheral blood. The receptors were gathered from a woman between 65 and 79 years old with COVID-19, enrolled during active disease.

V is TRBV28 and J is TRBJ1-5; D is perhaps TRBD1 (6 bases). Trimming stripped 7 bases from V and 3 bases from J, with 13 bases between. Germline V gene data show CDR1 as MDHEN and CDR2 as SYDVKM. The CDR3 sequence is 14 residues long. CDR3 residues: CASKNQGPNQPQHF. The CDR3, as DNA: TGTGCCAGCAAAAACCAGGGGCCCAATCAGCCCCAGCATTTT.

The rearrangement joins TRBV27 to TRBJ1-2; 9 bases align to TRBD1. V shed 7 bases and J 1 base; nucleotides not matched to a gene: 10. Per the germline V gene, CDR1 is MNHEY and CDR2 is SMNVEV (reference sequence). This CDR3 region has 16 residues. The CDR3 DNA sequence: TGTGCCAGCACCCTCAAAGGGACAGGGCTTAACTATGGCTACACCTTC. It yields the protein CASTLKGTGLNYGYTF.

The V and J genes are TRBV29-1 and TRBJ2-1; no firm D call. Germline values: CDR1 SQVTM, CDR2 ANQGSEA. CDR3 length: 14 amino acids. Trimming stripped 6 bases from V and 0 bases from J, with 12 bases between. The DNA of the CDR3 is TGCAGCGTCCCCGGATGGAGCTCCTACAATGAGCAGTTCTTC. Translated: CSVPGWSSYNEQFF.

The chain joins TRBV5-1 to TRBJ1-4; D uncertain. CDR3 length equals 15 residues. V was trimmed by 0 bases and J by 0 bases, leaving 6 bases between them. Per germline, CDR1 SGHRS and CDR2 YFSETQ. Here the CDR3 DNA reads TGCGCCAGCAGCTTGGCCCCAGCAACTAATGAAAAACTGTTTTTT. Translation gives CASSLAPATNEKLFF.

V gene TRBV7-3 combines with J gene TRBJ2-2; weak D call: TRBD1 (6 bases). The germline gives CDR1 SGHTA, CDR2 FQGTGA. CDR3 length: 16 amino acids. Trimming pared 1 base from V and 2 bases from J, leaving 11 bases between. The CDR3 DNA follows: TGTGCCAGCAGCTTAAGGGGGCTAGAAAACACCGGGGAGCTGTTTTTT. Residues: CASSLRGLENTGELFF.

The V and J genes are TRBV30 and TRBJ2-2, with 10 positions matching TRBD2. The CDR3 length is 15 residues. V was pared by 4 bases and J by 1 base, with 3 bases of the junction left unmatched. Germline CDR1 GTSNPN, CDR2 SVGIG (reference sequence). The CDR3 loop is CAWMSGRVNTGELFF. The CDR3 bases are TGTGCCTGGATGAGCGGGAGGGTGAACACCGGGGAGCTGTTTTTT.

This clone was counted a few times. Different DNA sequences within this sample yield the same CDR3. The rearrangement joins TRBV4-1 to TRBJ1-6; D remains unclear. Per the germline V gene, CDR1 is MGHRA and CDR2 is YSYEKL. The CDR3 runs to 13 residues. V gave up 0 bases and J gave up 10 bases, with 7 bases separating them. CDR3 amino acids: CASSQESNSPLHF. The CDR3 coding sequence is TGCGCCAGCAGCCAAGAGTCTAACTCACCCCTCCACTTT.

The chain employs TRBV28 and TRBJ1-2; 10 nucleotides match TRBD1. Germline lookup yields CDR1 MDHEN and CDR2 SYDVKM. The CDR3 extends over 17 amino acids. With 6 bases clipped from V and 2 bases from J, the junction kept 12 bases outside the gene matches. This chain's CDR3 is CASSPGTGAPRNYGYTF. Written as DNA, the CDR3 is TGTGCCAGCAGCCCTGGGACAGGGGCCCCTAGGAACTATGGCTACACCTTC.

The chain couples TRBV2 to TRBJ2-7; TRBD1 matches 11 bases. The CDR3 is 14 amino acids. The V gene end was trimmed by 6 bases and the J gene end by 11 bases; junction bases not matched to a gene: 12. CDR1 and CDR2 (germline): SNHLY, FYNNEI. For the CDR3, the DNA is TGTGCCAGCAGGCCCGGGACAGGGGGGACCTTTAAGTACTTC. Its protein is CASRPGTGGTFKYF.

As concerns this clone: Other DNA sequences within the sample encode an identical CDR3. CDR3 DNA sequence: TGTGCCAGCTCACCAGACAGCAACTATGGCTACACCTTC. It yields the protein CASSPDSNYGYTF. The rearrangement links TRBV18 to TRBJ1-2, with a tentative D call TRBD1 (5 bases). CDR1 is KGHSH and CDR2 is LQKENI in the germline V gene. The CDR3 length is 13 residues. Trimming pared 2 bases from V and 2 bases from J, leaving 6 bases between.

This clone was recorded a few times. This chain connects TRBV28 to TRBJ1-5; no clear D gene. The germline V and J ends were trimmed by 5 bases and 0 bases, with 14 bases remaining between them. The CDR3 sequence is 16 residues long. CDR1 is MDHEN, CDR2 SYDVKM, per germline. The CDR3 loop reads CASSQRVGLSNQPQHF. The CDR3 nucleotides are TGTGCCAGCAGTCAACGGGTAGGCCTTAGCAATCAGCCCCAGCATTTT.

The chain joins TRBV7-2 to TRBJ1-1, with D possibly TRBD1 on 5 matching bases. V gave up 5 bases and J gave up 4 bases, with 17 bases separating them. In germline, CDR1 is SGHTA, CDR2 FQGNSA. This CDR3 contains 15 residues. CDR3 in DNA: TGTGCCAGCAGCCCCCGCCCAGGGAAGGGCACTGAAGCTTTCTTT. Translation gives CASSPRPGKGTEAFF. Based on the CDR3 plus reference TRBV7-2 and TRBJ1-1, the full variable domain is GAGVSQSPSNKVTEKGKDVELRCDPISGHTALYWYRQSLGQGLEFLIYFQGNSAPDKSGLPSDRFSAERTGGSVSTLTIQRTQQEDSAVYLCASSPRPGKGTEAFFGQGTRLTVV.

This chain connects TRBV10-3 to TRBJ1-1, with TRBD1 matching over 9 bases. The junction had 4 bases not matched to a gene; V was cut back by 6 bases and J by 5 bases. The CDR3 totals 13 residues. Germline assignment: CDR1 ENHRY and CDR2 SYGVKD. For the CDR3, the DNA is TGTGCCATCAGGGGACAGGGAGAGACTGAAGCTTTCTTT. Protein: CAIRGQGETEAFF.

The chain employs TRBV5-1 and TRBJ2-1; D not certain. The V gene's germline CDR1 is SGHRS and CDR2 YFSETQ. Deletions cut 0 bases from V and 0 bases from J, with 10 bases between. The CDR3 loop spans 16 amino acids. The CDR3 nucleotides are TGCGCCAGCAGCTTGGGCGCGGAGAGCTCCTACAATGAGCAGTTCTTC. Translating gives CASSLGAESSYNEQFF. Full variable domain (rest looked up from reference TRBV5-1 and TRBJ2-1): KAGVTQTPRYLIKTRGQQVTLSCSPISGHRSVSWYQQTPGQGLQFLFEYFSETQRNKGNFPGRFSGRQFSNSRSEMNVSTLELGDSALYLCASSLGAESSYNEQFFGPGTRLTVL.

This chain joins TRBV2 and TRBJ2-2; 9 positions agree with TRBD2. Trimming took 7 bases from V and 2 from J; bases not matched to a gene: 11. Germline lookup yields CDR1 SNHLY and CDR2 FYNNEI. The CDR3 runs to 17 residues. For the CDR3, the DNA is TGTGCCAGCACCCAGAGGGCTAGCGGGGCCAACACCGGGGAGCTGTTTTTT. Translated, it gives CASTQRASGANTGELFF.

This clone showed up just a few times. The chain employs TRBV28 and TRBJ1-1, with unresolved D. Germline values: CDR1 MDHEN, CDR2 SYDVKM. Trimming left V 6 bases short and J 3 bases short, with 17 bases between. CDR3 length: 15 residues. The CDR3 nucleotides are TGTGCCAGCAGCCTCGTAAGGTCAGGTTACACTGAAGCTTTCTTT. Encoded protein: CASSLVRSGYTEAFF.

The CDR3 DNA follows: TGTGCCAGTAGTTCGCGACAGGGGGCAAATAATTCACCCCTCCACTTT. This gives the protein CASSSRQGANNSPLHF. The chain carries TRBV19 and TRBJ1-6; 10 nucleotides line up with TRBD1. This CDR3 has 16 amino acids. V lost 5 bases, J lost 5 bases, and 6 bases stayed unmatched. Germline V gene lookup returns CDR1 LNHDA and CDR2 SQIVND (reference sequence).

The chain carries TRBV5-4 and TRBJ2-1, with 10 bases fitting TRBD1. After removal of 4 bases from V and 7 bases from J, the junction contained 11 bases not matched to a gene. Per the germline V gene, CDR1 is SGHNT and CDR2 is YYREEE (reference sequence). The CDR3 consists of 16 residues. CDR3 nucleotide sequence: TGTGCCAGCAGCCCCTCGACAGGGGGCGCCTGGAATGAGCAGTTCTTC. This encodes CASSPSTGGAWNEQFF.

The chain employs TRBV3-1 (or the pseudogene TRBV3-2) and TRBJ2-1; 7 bases align to TRBD2. Germline V gene data show CDR1 as LGHDT and CDR2 as YNNKEL (reference sequence). CDR3 length equals 18 residues. With 3 bases clipped from V and 4 bases from J, the junction kept 15 bases outside the gene matches. The CDR3 DNA reads as TGTGCCAGCAGCCAGCTCCCGATGGCGGGAGCGACGTACAATGAGCAGTTCTTC. It specifies CASSQLPMAGATYNEQFF.

The V and J genes are TRBV9 and TRBJ1-2; possible D gene TRBD1, 6 bases. Germline-derived CDR1 and CDR2 are SGDLS and YYNGEE. Trimming removed 4 bases from V and 1 base from J, with 11 bases in between. The CDR3 runs to 14 residues. For the CDR3, the DNA is TGTGCCAGCAGCTTAGGGGGGGATAACTATGGCTACACCTTC. It specifies CASSLGGDNYGYTF.

The chain recombines TRBV24-1 with TRBJ2-2; D gene uncertain. CDR1 KGHDR and CDR2 SFDVKD come from the germline V gene. Trimming took off 1 base at V and 5 bases at J, with 13 bases between the two ends. The CDR3 consists of 16 residues. CDR3 in DNA: TGTGCCACCAGTGATTTTCAGACATTCCTGACCGGGGAGCTGTTTTTT. Its protein is CATSDFQTFLTGELFF.

Only a few counts were recorded for this clone. The rearrangement joins TRBV5-1 to TRBJ2-1; 8 bases are shared with TRBD1. V shed 3 bases, J shed 6 bases, and the junction held 5 bases outside the gene matches. Germline V gene sequence: CDR1 SGHRS, CDR2 YFSETQ. This CDR3 has 14 residues. The CDR3 loop reads CASSSATGVNEQFF. CDR3 bases: TGCGCCAGCAGCTCGGCGACAGGGGTCAATGAGCAGTTCTTC.

The chain has TRBV29-1 and TRBJ2-3, with 8 nucleotides matching TRBD2. This CDR3 is built from 13 residues. Germline CDR1 reads SQVTM; CDR2 reads ANQGSEA. Trimming took 6 bases from V and 0 from J; bases not matched to a gene: 2. CDR3 loop: CSVLAGSTDTQYF. The CDR3 DNA reads TGCAGCGTCTTAGCGGGAAGCACAGATACGCAGTATTTT.

This CDR3 reads CASSFPGQGLYEQFF. CDR3 sequence (DNA): TGTGCCAGTAGTTTCCCGGGACAGGGGCTCTATGAGCAGTTCTTC. J is TRBJ2-1 and V is TRBV19; 10 bases match TRBD1. CDR1 and CDR2 from the germline V gene are LNHDA and SQIVND (reference sequence). Trimming took 5 bases from V and 8 from J; bases not matched to a gene: 9. The CDR3 sequence is 15 residues long.

V gene TRBV27 combines with J gene TRBJ2-4; D remains unclear. The CDR3 consists of 14 residues. Germline-derived CDR1 and CDR2 are MNHEY and SMNVEV (reference sequence). V was shortened by 4 bases and J by 5 bases, with 12 bases between the two germline ends. This chain's CDR3 is CASSSYSGENIQYF. The CDR3 coding sequence is TGTGCCAGCAGTTCTTACAGTGGCGAAAACATTCAGTACTTC.

J is TRBJ2-7 and V is TRBV5-1; 9 positions match TRBD1. Germline V gives CDR1 SGHRS, CDR2 YFSETQ. Trimming removed 2 bases from V and 5 bases from J; junction bases left unmatched: 11. This CDR3 is built from 16 residues. The CDR3 bases are TGCGCCAGCAGCTTCTTTACAGGGGGCCCCCAGGACGAGCAGTACTTC. This codes for CASSFFTGGPQDEQYF.

The V call is TRBV18, the J call TRBJ2-1; a possible D gene is TRBD1 (6 bases). CDR3 size: 15 residues. Germline V lookup: CDR1 KGHSH, CDR2 LQKENI. The V gene lost 5 bases and the J gene lost 3 bases, with 14 bases spanning the gap. The CDR3 region has the DNA TGTGCCAGCTCATCGACACAGGACAGCTACAATGAGCAGTTCTTC. Translation: CASSSTQDSYNEQFF.

The chain recombines TRBV29-1 with TRBJ2-1; D possibly corresponds to TRBD2 (6 bases). Between the trimmed V and J ends, which lost 4 bases and 6 bases, there was a span of 13 bases. This CDR3 has 13 amino acids. Germline V gene sequence: CDR1 SQVTM, CDR2 ANQGSEA. This CDR3 is CSVAGLGGNEQFF. CDR3 nucleotides: TGCAGCGTTGCGGGACTTGGAGGCAATGAGCAGTTCTTC.

This clone was seen a handful of times. The chain uses TRBV18 and TRBJ1-2; TRBD1 matches at 11 bases. CDR1 is KGHSH and CDR2 is LQKENI in the germline V gene. V trimming: 3 bases; J trimming: 4 bases; junction bases outside the gene matches: 10. The CDR3 spans 17 residues. The CDR3 DNA is TGTGCCAGCTCACCGGGGACAGGGGGATCGTCAGGCTATGGCTACACCTTC. Amino acid sequence: CASSPGTGGSSGYGYTF.

Here the CDR3 DNA reads TGTGCCAGCAGCTTTTACACAGATGAAAAACTGTTTTTT. Translation: CASSFYTDEKLFF. The chain couples TRBV11-2 to TRBJ1-4; D uncertain. Germline V lookup: CDR1 SGHAT, CDR2 FQNNGV. The CDR3 has 13 amino acids. The V end lost 3 bases, the J end lost 6 bases, and 8 bases lay between the germline ends.